This T cell receptor (beta chain) was observed in a study of shared clonotypes between healthy human individuals. Points on this clone: The antigen remains unidentified.

Sequencing used immunoSEQ multiplex PCR; TCRdb keeps in-frame clones, though not all of them. The profile shows 950,000 to 1,100,000 clones, about 76% of them singletons. Donors, without exception, were Caucasian adults residing in Nashville, Tennessee. CD4+ cells underwent separation, giving CD45RA+ naive and CD45RA-negative memory subsets. The study's findings and limits: In general, naive subsets displayed greater estimated richness than memory subsets did.

The sequence was collected from a man aged 18-30 years in good health. The sample consisted of memory CD4+ T cells sorted from blood. Subset reported: CD45RA-negative fraction.

The CDR3 sequence: CASSQNPDSNQPQHF. In nucleotides, the CDR3 is TGCGCCAGCAGCCAAAACCCGGACAGCAATCAGCCCCAGCATTTT. The chain has TRBV4-3 and TRBJ1-5; D ambiguous. Trimming removed 2 bases at V and 1 base at J, with 9 bases between. Germline values: CDR1 LGHNA, CDR2 YSLEER. The CDR3 loop spans 15 amino acids.